Each of the 8 T cell receptor beta chains below was sequenced from the same sample in a study of shared clonotypes between healthy human individuals. The data were produced by immunoSEQ multiplex PCR, yet TCRdb's version contains in-frame clones alone and is incomplete. The data hold around 990,000 clones, with approximately 80% observed a single time. Sequenced: memory CD4+ T cells from PBMCs. Subset noted: CD45RA-negative fraction. All receptors come from a man aged 18 to 30 in good health. Some clones in this sample may be carry-over from other donors' samples.

This clone occurred once. This rearrangement joins TRBV19 to TRBJ1-1, with D tentatively TRBD1 (6 bases). From germline, CDR1 is LNHDA and CDR2 SQIVND (reference sequence). The CDR3 contains 14 residues. Trimming took off 4 bases at V and 5 bases at J, with 14 bases between the two ends. Here the CDR3 DNA reads TGTGCCAGTAGTACCCCTCACAGGGAAACTGAAGCTTTCTTT. Translating gives CASSTPHRETEAFF.

The sample holds one count of this clone. The V gene is TRBV30, the J gene TRBJ1-4, with D tentatively TRBD1 (5 bases). Trimming pared 3 bases from V and 8 bases from J, leaving 16 bases between. The germline gives CDR1 GTSNPN, CDR2 SVGIG (reference sequence). This CDR3 region has 14 residues. For the CDR3, the DNA is TGTGCCTGGAGCCCAGGGATTGAGTCGGAAAAACTGTTTTTT. This sequence encodes CAWSPGIESEKLFF.

The CDR3 protein is CAIGPTLYNEQFF. CDR3 coding DNA: TGTGCGATTGGACCAACACTCTACAATGAGCAGTTCTTC. The V gene is TRBV30, the J gene TRBJ2-1; no definite D call. This CDR3 contains 13 residues. From germline, CDR1 is GTSNPN and CDR2 SVGIG (reference sequence).

The V call is TRBV5-1, the J call TRBJ2-1, with D hard to call. The CDR3 has 13 amino acids. V shed 0 bases and J shed 15 bases, with 16 bases lying between them. CDR1 is SGHRS and CDR2 is YFSETQ in the germline V gene. CDR3: CASSLAARSRAFF. CDR3 bases: TGCGCCAGCAGCTTGGCCGCGAGGTCCCGTGCGTTCTTC.

In its sample, this clone was seen a few times. This sample includes further DNA sequences coding for the same CDR3. The V gene is TRBV28, the J gene TRBJ2-7; 8 bases are a match to TRBD1. With V trimmed by 6 bases and J by 5 bases, 9 bases remained unmatched. Per the germline V gene, CDR1 is MDHEN and CDR2 is SYDVKM. CDR3 length: 14 residues. CDR3 amino acids: CASSLPDRGHEQYF. Written as DNA, the CDR3 is TGTGCCAGCAGCTTACCCGACAGGGGCCACGAGCAGTACTTC.

This clone came up a few times. CDR3 nucleotide sequence: TGTGCCAGCAGTTACCAGGGACAGGGGTTCCAAGCTTTCTTT. Translating gives CASSYQGQGFQAFF. This chain joins TRBV9 and TRBJ1-1, with 10 bases identical to TRBD1. The CDR3 totals 14 residues. Germline CDR1 and CDR2: SGDLS and YYNGEE. Trimming removed 5 bases from V and 9 bases from J; junction bases left unmatched: 10.

The chain links TRBV6-6 to TRBJ2-5, with TRBD2 matching 10 bases. Germline CDR1 and CDR2: MNHNY and SVGAGI (reference sequence). Trimming took 4 bases from V and 5 from J; bases not matched to a gene: 4. The CDR3 runs to 14 residues. The CDR3: CASSLGLAFETQYF. CDR3 nucleotides: TGTGCCAGCAGTTTGGGACTAGCGTTCGAGACCCAGTACTTC.

The CDR3 DNA is TGTGCCAGCAGCTTAGTAGCGGGAGGGTGGAATGAGCAGTTCTTC. Translated, it gives CASSLVAGGWNEQFF. The rearrangement uses TRBV7-9 and TRBJ2-1, with 11 bases lining up with TRBD2. CDR3 length equals 15 residues. V lost 1 base to trimming and J lost 7 bases; unmatched junction nucleotides: 3. Germline CDR1 is SEHNR and CDR2 is FQNEAQ (reference sequence).